These 30 T cell receptor beta chains originate from one sample sequenced in a study of shared clonotypes between healthy human individuals. Here immunoSEQ multiplex PCR was the method, and the copy in TCRdb shows in-frame clones only, minus some. The sample has 400,000 to 550,000 clones; about 80% are singletons. Material for sequencing was PBMCs. Receptors were obtained from a woman aged 40 to 50 in good health. Some clones in this sample may be carry-over from other donors' samples.

This chain joins TRBV30 and TRBJ2-7; no definite D call. V shed 2 bases and J shed 4 bases, with 6 bases lying between them. Per the germline V gene, CDR1 is GTSNPN and CDR2 is SVGIG (reference sequence). This CDR3 is built from 11 residues. In DNA, the CDR3 is TGTGCCTGGAGTACCATTTACGAGCAGTACTTC. This translates into CAWSTIYEQYF.

This clone was seen a handful of times. A junction boundary mismatches the germline segment, possibly from a read error. Other DNA sequences in this sample translate to the same CDR3. The rearrangement links TRBV7-9 to TRBJ1-5; D gene unclear. Germline CDR1 reads SEHNR; CDR2 reads FQNEAQ (reference sequence). The CDR3 length is 13 residues. CDR3 region: CASSLAGSQPQHF. The DNA for the CDR3 is TGTGCCAGCAGCCTAGCGGGGAGTCAGCCCCAGCATTTT. The entire variable domain, with the rest obtained from reference TRBV7-9 and TRBJ1-5, is as follows: DTGVSQNPRHKITKRGQNVTFRCDPISEHNRLYWYRQTLGQGPEFLTYFQNEAQLEKSRLLSDRFSAERPKGSFSTLEIQRTEQGDSAMYLCASSLAGSQPQHFGDGTRLSIL.

V gene TRBV13 combines with J gene TRBJ1-1; tentative D call: TRBD1 (6 bases). This CDR3 comprises 12 residues. Looked up from germline, CDR1 is PRHDT and CDR2 is FYEKMQ (reference sequence). The ends were cut back, 5 bases at V and 3 bases at J, with 7 bases in the middle. CDR3 nucleotide sequence: TGTGCCAGCAGCCCAGGGGACACTGAAGCTTTCTTT. This translates into CASSPGDTEAFF. The full variable domain, its missing parts supplied by reference TRBV13 and TRBJ1-1, is AAGVIQSPRHLIKEKRETATLKCYPIPRHDTVYWYQQGPGQDPQFLISFYEKMQSDKGSIPDRFSAQQFSDYHSELNMSSLELGDSALYFCASSPGDTEAFFGQGTRLTVV.

The chain links TRBV7-9 to TRBJ1-1; D might be TRBD1 (5 bases). Germline V CDR1 and CDR2: SEHNR, FQNEAQ (reference sequence). The V and J ends lost 3 bases and 1 base respectively, with 9 bases between them. The CDR3 has 14 residues. CDR3 loop: CASSFRGENTEAFF. As DNA, the CDR3 is TGTGCCAGCAGCTTTAGGGGTGAGAACACTGAAGCTTTCTTT. Combining the CDR3 with reference TRBV7-9 and TRBJ1-1 gives the whole variable domain DTGVSQNPRHKITKRGQNVTFRCDPISEHNRLYWYRQTLGQGPEFLTYFQNEAQLEKSRLLSDRFSAERPKGSFSTLEIQRTEQGDSAMYLCASSFRGENTEAFFGQGTRLTVV.

Note on this clone: Other DNA sequences from this sample encode an identical CDR3 as well. The chain links TRBV7-9 to TRBJ2-5; D remains ambiguous. Germline V lookup: CDR1 SEHNR, CDR2 FQNEAQ (reference sequence). This CDR3 contains 12 residues. Trimming took off 0 bases at V and 4 bases at J, with 3 bases between the two ends. The CDR3 sequence: CASSLAGETQYF. In nucleotides, the CDR3 is TGTGCCAGCAGCTTAGCGGGAGAGACCCAGTACTTC.

This clone was counted once. The V and J genes are TRBV20-1 and TRBJ2-3; D unclear. Per germline, CDR1 DFQATT and CDR2 SNEGSKA (reference sequence). The V gene lost 7 bases and the J gene lost 4 bases, with 3 bases spanning the gap. This CDR3 is 9 amino acids long. CDR3 coding DNA: TGCAGTGGAGCAGATACGCAGTATTTT. This encodes CSGADTQYF.

The chain employs TRBV7-3 and TRBJ1-1; D gene uncertain. The germline V and J ends were trimmed by 5 bases and 4 bases, with 11 bases remaining between them. CDR3 size: 13 residues. CDR1 is SGHTA and CDR2 is FQGTGA in the germline V gene. CDR3 in amino acids: CASSPFEVTEAFF. The DNA of the CDR3 is TGTGCCAGCAGCCCCTTCGAGGTCACTGAAGCTTTCTTT.

The chain recombines TRBV18 with TRBJ2-1; D is perhaps TRBD1 or TRBD2 (5 bases each). Germline V gives CDR1 KGHSH, CDR2 LQKENI. Trimming pared 2 bases from V and 6 bases from J, leaving 11 bases between. The CDR3 contains 14 residues. The CDR3 coding sequence is TGTGCCAGCTCACCAGTGGGACCCCTCAATGAGCAGTTCTTC. Its translation is CASSPVGPLNEQFF.

This clone was counted only a few times. This chain links TRBV7-2 with TRBJ1-5; 7 nucleotides match TRBD1. With 1 base clipped from V and 4 bases from J, the junction kept 1 base outside the gene matches. Germline CDR1 and CDR2: SGHTA and FQGNSA. There are 14 residues in the CDR3. Written as DNA, the CDR3 is TGTGCCAGCAGCTTAGGGGGACAGAATCAGCCCCAGCATTTT. Amino acid sequence: CASSLGGQNQPQHF.

The chain carries TRBV14 and TRBJ2-1; 10 bases are shared with TRBD1. Losses at the gene ends were 1 base for V and 9 bases for J; bases not matched to a gene: 12. The CDR3 contains 17 residues. Germline lookup yields CDR1 SGHDN and CDR2 FVKESK. The DNA for the CDR3 is TGTGCCAGCAGCCAAGGGCTCGGACAGGGGGTTGCTCGTGAGCAGTTCTTC. Residues: CASSQGLGQGVAREQFF.

This chain connects TRBV15 to TRBJ2-7, with 11 bases lining up with TRBD2. CDR1 and CDR2 from the germline V gene are LNHNV and YYDKDF (reference sequence). V lost 1 base to trimming and J lost 4 bases; unmatched junction nucleotides: 15. The CDR3 runs to 19 residues. CDR3 amino acids: CATSRGRGALAGGSYEQYF. The CDR3 nucleotides are TGTGCCACCAGCAGAGGGCGGGGGGCTCTAGCGGGAGGATCATACGAGCAGTACTTC. The variable domain in full, with the rest retrieved from reference TRBV15 and TRBJ2-7, is DAMVIQNPRYQVTQFGKPVTLSCSQTLNHNVMYWYQQKSSQAPKLLFHYYDKDFNNEADTPDNFQSRRPNTSFCFLDIRSPGLGDTAMYLCATSRGRGALAGGSYEQYFGPGTRLTVT.

This sequence joins TRBV6-5 and TRBJ1-1, with D hard to call. Germline assignment: CDR1 MNHEY and CDR2 SVGAGI. With 2 bases removed from V and 5 bases from J, the gap between germline ends came to 6 bases. The CDR3 is 12 amino acids. The CDR3 bases are TGTGCCAGCAGTTACACTGGGACTGAAGCTTTCTTT. Protein: CASSYTGTEAFF.

The rearrangement uses TRBV28 and TRBJ1-2, with D perhaps TRBD1 (5 bases). The CDR3 covers 14 residues. V was shortened by 6 bases and J by 0 bases, with 11 bases between the two germline ends. The germline gives CDR1 MDHEN, CDR2 SYDVKM. The CDR3 nucleotides are TGTGCCAGCAGAAAAGGGACCGCTAACTATGGCTACACCTTC. It yields the protein CASRKGTANYGYTF.

The chain has TRBV27 and TRBJ2-7; D is unresolved. CDR1 MNHEY and CDR2 SMNVEV come from the germline V gene (reference sequence). V gave up 0 bases and J gave up 5 bases, with 5 bases separating them. The CDR3 runs 12 residues. Here the CDR3 reads CASSLSRDEQYF. The CDR3, as DNA: TGTGCCAGCAGTTTATCCCGAGACGAGCAGTACTTC.

This chain links TRBV1 with TRBJ2-6. TRBV1 is designated a pseudogene. CDR3 size: 16 residues. The CDR3 is CTSGEGARSGANVLTF. Here the CDR3 DNA reads TGCACCAGCGGGGAGGGGGCCCGCTCTGGGGCCAACGTCCTGACTTTC.

This clone was observed once. The chain combines TRBV5-4 with TRBJ1-5, with D maybe TRBD1 (5 bases). V lost 3 bases to trimming and J lost 5 bases, with 9 bases between them. The length of the CDR3 is 13 residues. CDR1 is SGHNT and CDR2 is YYREEE in the germline V gene (reference sequence). Here the CDR3 DNA reads TGTGCCAGCAGCTACGACAGAGATCAGCCCCAGCATTTT. It encodes CASSYDRDQPQHF.

The chain employs TRBV5-6 and TRBJ2-7, with D maybe TRBD2 (6 bases). Looked up from germline, CDR1 is SGHDT and CDR2 is YYEEEE. The V end was cut by 2 bases, the J end by 7 bases, with 13 bases between. The CDR3 sequence is 13 residues long. CDR3 residues: CASSFGTAGEQYF. The CDR3 nucleotides are TGTGCCAGCAGCTTCGGGACGGCGGGGGAGCAGTACTTC.

V gene TRBV28 combines with J gene TRBJ2-4, with 12 nucleotides matching TRBD2. The V gene end was trimmed by 7 bases and the J gene end by 3 bases; junction bases not matched to a gene: 10. The CDR3 sequence is 17 residues long. Per germline, CDR1 MDHEN and CDR2 SYDVKM. The CDR3 DNA is TGTGCCAGCACCCTAGCGGGAGGGTCGGGTGGCAAAAACATTCAGTACTTC. Its translation: CASTLAGGSGGKNIQYF.

The chain joins TRBV9 to TRBJ2-7; D is ambiguous. Germline lookup yields CDR1 SGDLS and CDR2 YYNGEE. Trimming pared 0 bases from V and 6 bases from J, leaving 16 bases between. The CDR3 has 15 amino acids. Here the CDR3 reads CASSVAEVPLREQYF. CDR3 DNA: TGTGCCAGCAGCGTAGCCGAAGTACCCCTCCGCGAGCAGTACTTC.

The chain carries TRBV16 and TRBJ2-7; D assignment may be TRBD1 or TRBD2 (5 bases each). Germline-derived CDR1 and CDR2 are KGHSY and FQNENV. This CDR3 spans 14 amino acids. V was cut by 3 bases and J by 0 bases, with 9 bases left in between. The DNA for the CDR3 is TGTGCCAGCAGCCATGGGACCGACTCCTACGAGCAGTACTTC. It codes for CASSHGTDSYEQYF.

The rearrangement joins TRBV6-6 to TRBJ2-1; TRBD1 is a possible D gene (6 bases). The CDR3 consists of 15 residues. Germline V gene data show CDR1 as MNHNY and CDR2 as SVGAGI (reference sequence). The ends were cut back, 5 bases at V and 6 bases at J, with 17 bases in the middle. For the CDR3, the DNA is TGTGCCAGCAGTCCACAGGGCTTTCCGGGCAATGAGCAGTTCTTC. Protein sequence: CASSPQGFPGNEQFF.

The gene calls are TRBV11-2 and TRBJ2-2; D unresolved. The length of the CDR3 is 14 residues. Per the germline V gene, CDR1 is SGHAT and CDR2 is FQNNGV. Trimming took 5 bases from V and 6 from J, leaving 13 bases between them. The CDR3, as DNA: TGTGCCAGCAGCCCCACCCGTGTAGCCGGGGAGCTGTTTTTT. This codes for CASSPTRVAGELFF.

The chain combines TRBV29-1 with TRBJ2-3; TRBD1 is a possible D gene (5 bases). Germline CDR1 and CDR2: SQVTM and ANQGSEA. V was cut by 3 bases and J by 1 base, with 11 bases left in between. This CDR3 has 14 residues. The CDR3 DNA sequence: TGCAGCGTTGAGGCTAAGACAGGCACAGATACGCAGTATTTT. It encodes CSVEAKTGTDTQYF.

This clone was seen a handful of times. The rearrangement uses TRBV11-1 and TRBJ2-7; D is possibly TRBD2 (5 bases). With 1 base removed from V and 8 bases from J, the gap between germline ends came to 12 bases. CDR3 length: 13 residues. The germline gives CDR1 SGHAT, CDR2 FQDESV (reference sequence). CDR3 coding DNA: TGTGCCAGCAGCTTAGTCGCGGACTCCCAGCAGTACTTC. Translation: CASSLVADSQQYF.

The chain has TRBV21-1 and TRBJ2-7; the table's D call TRBD2 went unverified against the DNA. TRBV21-1 is termed a pseudogene. CDR3 length: 16 residues. For the CDR3, the DNA is TGTGCCAGCAGCAAGACCCACAGGCCAGCGGGAGGATGGCAGTACTTC. Translating it yields CASSKTHRPAGGWQYF.

This clone occurred once. This chain uses TRBV5-1 with TRBJ2-2; no reliable D call. The CDR3 contains 13 residues. The ends were cut back, 4 bases at V and 7 bases at J, with 11 bases in the middle. Germline CDR1 is SGHRS and CDR2 is YFSETQ. This CDR3 reads CASSLLQGGELFF. The CDR3 DNA reads as TGCGCCAGCAGCCTGCTTCAAGGCGGGGAGCTGTTTTTT.

This chain links TRBV18 with TRBJ2-2; D may be TRBD2 (5 bases). V was trimmed by 3 bases and J by 2 bases, leaving 13 bases between them. Germline assignment: CDR1 KGHSH and CDR2 LQKENI. CDR3 size: 16 residues. DNA of the CDR3: TGTGCCAGCTCACCCAGAGGGCCGTCCAACACCGGGGAGCTGTTTTTT. This encodes CASSPRGPSNTGELFF.

The chain uses TRBV5-1 and TRBJ2-3; D unresolved. Germline V gene sequence: CDR1 SGHRS, CDR2 YFSETQ. The ends were cut back, 0 bases at V and 2 bases at J, with 7 bases in the middle. There are 14 residues in the CDR3. CDR3 residues: CASSLDTHTDTQYF. DNA of the CDR3: TGCGCCAGCAGCTTGGACACGCACACAGATACGCAGTATTTT.

As for this clone: Given a far larger clone just one base away, this is likely a sequencing read error. The sample carries other DNA sequences with the same CDR3. CDR3 loop: CASSQDPGGGSYEQYF. The CDR3 DNA reads as TGTGCCAGCAGCCAAGATCCTGGAGGTGGGTCCTACGAGCAGTACTTC. The V gene is TRBV4-2, the J gene TRBJ2-7, with D perhaps TRBD2 (5 bases). The germline V gene encodes CDR1 LGHNA and CDR2 YNFKEQ. The V gene lost 0 bases and the J gene lost 1 base, with 13 bases spanning the gap. This CDR3 spans 16 amino acids.

The rearrangement joins TRBV28 to TRBJ2-5, with D possibly matching TRBD2 (6 bases). Looked up from germline, CDR1 is MDHEN and CDR2 is SYDVKM. Trimming pared 7 bases from V and 0 bases from J, leaving 12 bases between. This CDR3 is 14 amino acids long. CDR3 sequence: CASNPGGYQETQYF. The CDR3 nucleotides are TGTGCCAGCAACCCCGGAGGGTACCAAGAGACCCAGTACTTC.